The clone carrying this T cell receptor (beta chain) was seen a handful of times. Library construction for TCR beta used iRepertoire HTBI primers and Arm-PCR of CDR3 regions. TCRdb used MiXCR to reprocess the multiplex PCR reads, holding one entry per CDR3 protein. Altogether about 420,000 distinct CDR3 sequences are present, 16% being singletons, with the ten largest covering about 23%. Time point here: newly diagnosed GD, antithyroid drugs for less than 3 months. There was RNA extracted from PBMCs, and the TCR library was made from it. The sample belongs to a study of regulatory T cells in long-lasting Graves disease. V was shortened by 6 bases and J by 5 bases, with 13 bases between the two germline ends. The germline gives CDR1 MNHNS, CDR2 SASEGT. This CDR3 has 13 residues. This sample was shared with a second study, whose subject was T cells in Graves' hyperthyroidism and ophthalmopathy.

The rearrangement joins TRBV6-1 to TRBJ2-5, with D perhaps given as TRBD1 or TRBD2 (7 bases each). The sample in question was peripheral blood mononuclear cells (PBMCs), obtained at new diagnosis, from a patient treated with antithyroid drugs. The receptor was derived from a woman aged 18-29 years with Graves disease. The CDR3 DNA reads as TGTGCCAGCAGCCACAGGGGAGGGGAGACCCAGTACTTC. Encoded protein: CASSHRGGETQYF.